This note documents a single T cell receptor (beta chain) sequence. The protocol was immunoSEQ multiplex PCR, while the TCRdb copy is restricted to in-frame clones and leaves out a portion. The table has about 84,000 clones, 83% seen once. The data stem from a study of ipilimumab plus nivolumab after autologous stem cell transplantation. CDR3 size: 17 residues. This clonotype was obtained from a male donor with diffuse large B-cell lymphoma. The V and J genes are TRBV1 and TRBJ2-3; TRBD2 is the table's D call, not checked against the DNA. TRBV1 is an annotated pseudogene. Sequencing was performed on PBMCs, taken in a trial of ipilimumab plus nivolumab as post-transplant consolidation. CDR3 nucleotides: TGCACCAGCAGCCAAGATTCTAGCGGGGGGGACACAGATACGCAGTATTTT. Amino acid sequence: CTSSQDSSGGDTDTQYF.